This paragraph reports one T cell receptor beta chain. Its antigen is currently unknown. This sample was taken from a study of cytomegalovirus exposure and HLA in healthy donors. Sequencing used immunoSEQ multiplex PCR; TCRdb keeps in-frame clones, though not all of them. The sample contains approximately 100,000 clones, less than 90% of which appear only once. Among the 120 or so subjects of the validation cohort, separate from the roughly 730-subject first cohort, were the donors. Study findings and constraints: According to a subsequent analysis, TCR clusters from the first cohort were inclined to appear together in the 110 or so validation repertoires. As confirmed in vitro, a few CMV-associated chains were specific for CMV antigens.

This CDR3 spans 15 amino acids. CDR1 and CDR2 (germline): LNHDA, SQIVND (reference sequence). V was clipped by 5 bases and J by 0 bases; unmatched bases: 4. The TCR sequence derives from a woman aged 18-29 years in good health and CMV-seropositive. The sequenced sample consisted of PBMCs. J is TRBJ1-2 and V is TRBV19; 9 positions agree with TRBD1. CDR3 protein: CASSPGQGTNYGYTF. The CDR3 nucleotides read TGTGCCAGTAGTCCCGGACAGGGGACTAACTATGGCTACACCTTC.